This TCR beta chain was captured by sequencing in a study of radiation and T cells in renal cell carcinoma (TCRdb year 2020). About the study as a whole: A total of some 55 samples underwent TCR beta sequencing, made up of roughly 26 tumors and around 27 peripheral blood samples. A total of 4,016,671 unique CDR3 nucleotide sequences, encoding 2.5 million to 3 million unique CDR3 amino acid sequences, were found across all 50 or so samples. The final blood draw was performed at 4 weeks after radiation, at the same time as nephrectomy. Findings and caveats that apply to the study as a whole: Effects of radiation dose or scheduling on the TCR repertoire could not be addressed with the single-armed trial design. In blood, the top tumor clonotypes increased between baseline and 2 weeks post-radiation and then shrank by 4 weeks, which suggests that tumor-resident clones expanded only transiently. Tracking of blood repertoire dynamics stopped at less than 5 weeks after treatment, with no follow-up past that point. Because pretreatment tumor biopsies were not available, the baseline intratumoral presence of clonotypes could not be determined.

TCR beta libraries were generated from genomic DNA with the immunoSEQ kit, following the manufacturer's recommendations. Library preparation used a first multiplex PCR with proprietary primers, then a second PCR adding unique barcodes, with bead cleanups after each round. Each sample batch included a kit-provided positive control reaction and a negative control reaction. The final libraries were assessed on an Agilent 4200 TapeStation D1000 ScreenTape, pooled by volume, and quantified by qPCR. An Illumina NextSeq500 fitted with a MidOutput 150-cycle cartridge performed the sequencing, running 156 Read1 cycles and 15 Index1 cycles with the kit's custom primers. The pooled library was loaded at approximately 1 pM, with a roughly 19% PhiX control spiked in. Per the source publication's procedure: The vendor-processed data were analyzed in R, and a clonotype was defined as all T cells that share the same CDR3 nucleotide sequence. For clone abundance analyses, frequencies were normalized to the 10,000 most abundant clones in each sample. Before analysis, public T cell clones were removed, and these numbered fewer than six per sample on average. Tumor-enriched and baseline blood-enriched clonotypes were defined by at least a 32-fold difference in abundance between compartments. A beta-binomial differential abundance model was used to identify clonotypes that expanded or contracted between blood time points. Tumor-blood repertoire similarity was measured with the Baroni-Urbani and Buser coefficient, and groups were compared using two-tailed Wilcoxon tests in R. TCRdb holds this immuneACCESS table with in-frame rearrangements only. Some clones are missing; in checked studies, unresolved V genes explain under half, and the rest has no known cause. That table gives V, J and clone size, and the DNA gave D and trimming. The sample data list approximately 29,000 clones, and approximately 84% of these were observed just once. Jointly, the top ten make up approximately 33% of the sample.

Concerning this clone itself: Its antigen is still unknown. No quality values exist for individual bases; no much larger clone is one base distant.

The label giving this sample's time point can be read as: blood 4 weeks post-SBRT, at nephrectomy. Explained via the paper, the treatment or condition label denotes: 15 Gy SBRT to primary tumor, nephrectomy 4 weeks later. The samples were drawn from a clinical trial, where primary renal cell carcinomas were treated with 15 Gy of stereotactic body radiation therapy and then removed by nephrectomy 4 weeks afterward. To track tumor-enriched clonotypes, serial peripheral blood was sampled from radiation-treated patients at baseline and at 2 weeks and 4 weeks after SBRT. Every patient's renal cell carcinoma showed clear cell pathology. The QIAamp DNA Blood Mini Kit (Qiagen) was used to prepare genomic DNA for TCR sequencing. The analyses included just those samples that passed every quality control check. The cysteine opens and the phenylalanine closes a CDR3 of 12 amino acids. Only the CDR3 DNA stays, 36 bases, in frame from base 1. The V and J ends are trimmed by 3 bases and 5 bases, leaving 7 bases between them. For CDR1 and CDR2, the germline V gene (reference sequence) lists SEHNR and FQNEAQ.

Sequencing used blood, obtained from a patient whose treatment included radiotherapy and nephrectomy. This TCR came from a man aged 55-75 years with renal cell carcinoma. The sequence is built from TRBV7-9 and TRBJ2-5, with the identity of the D gene unclear. The encoded CDR3 is CASSLRFETQYF. The sequenced DNA: TGTGCCAGCAGCTTGAGGTTCGAGACCCAGTACTTC.